The present T cell receptor beta chain was sequenced within a study of CD8 T cells in ankylosing spondylitis. Regarding the study as a whole: Seven to nine highly homologous variants formed a TCR beta motif that appeared characteristic of ankylosing spondylitis blood. CD8+ disease-linked clones were present at relatively low frequencies in blood. Earlier reports found some motif variants in synovial fluid and blood in reactive arthritis. As reported, disease-linked clones showed significant enrichment in matched ankylosing spondylitis synovial fluid.

This clonotype appeared many times. What it binds is not known. The CDR3 is 14 residues long. Trimming removed 8 bases at V and 5 bases at J, with 18 bases between. By quantitative 5'-RACE with molecular barcodes, the TCR beta libraries were made. TCRdb passed the 5' RACE reads through MiXCR, listing each CDR3 protein once. The sample lists approximately 400,000 distinct CDR3 sequences; roughly 18% were seen once. This rearrangement joins TRBV12-3 or TRBV12-4 to TRBJ2-5; possible D gene TRBD2, 6 bases. Sequences were obtained from blood, either unsorted or a sorted T cell fraction (not recorded which). This clonotype originated in a male donor with ankylosing spondylitis. The CDR3 DNA reads TGTGCCAGCCGCCGCGGGACTCCCGGGGAGACCCAGTACTTC. Encoded protein: CASRRGTPGETQYF.